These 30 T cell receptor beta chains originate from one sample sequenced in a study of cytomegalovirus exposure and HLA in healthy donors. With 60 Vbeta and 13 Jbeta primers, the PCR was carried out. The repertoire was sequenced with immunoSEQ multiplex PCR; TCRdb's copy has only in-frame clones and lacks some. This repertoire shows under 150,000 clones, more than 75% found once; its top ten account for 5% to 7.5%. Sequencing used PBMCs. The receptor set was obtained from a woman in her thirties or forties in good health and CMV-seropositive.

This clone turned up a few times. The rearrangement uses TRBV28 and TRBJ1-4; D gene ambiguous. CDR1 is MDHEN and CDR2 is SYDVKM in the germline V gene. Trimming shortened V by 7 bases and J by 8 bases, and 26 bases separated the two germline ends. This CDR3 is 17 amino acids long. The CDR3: CASTQSSRGKRGEKLFF. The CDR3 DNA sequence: TGTGCCAGCACCCAGTCCTCCCGGGGAAAACGAGGGGAAAAACTGTTTTTT.

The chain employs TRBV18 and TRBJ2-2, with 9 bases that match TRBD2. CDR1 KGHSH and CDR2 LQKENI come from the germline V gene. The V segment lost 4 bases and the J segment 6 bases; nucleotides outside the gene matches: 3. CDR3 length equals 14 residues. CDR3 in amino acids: CASSLRTSAGELFF. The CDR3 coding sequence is TGTGCCAGCTCACTCCGGACTAGCGCCGGGGAGCTGTTTTTT.

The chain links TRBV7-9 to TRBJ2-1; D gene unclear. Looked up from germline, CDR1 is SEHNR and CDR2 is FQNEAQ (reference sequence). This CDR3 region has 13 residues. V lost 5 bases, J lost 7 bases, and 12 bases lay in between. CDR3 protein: CASSLSADNEQFF. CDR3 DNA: TGTGCCAGCAGCCTCTCGGCGGATAATGAGCAGTTCTTC.

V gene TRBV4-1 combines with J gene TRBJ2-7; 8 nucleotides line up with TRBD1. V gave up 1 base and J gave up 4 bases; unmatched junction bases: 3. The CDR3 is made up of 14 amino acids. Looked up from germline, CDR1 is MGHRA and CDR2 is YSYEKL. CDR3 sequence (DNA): TGCGCCAGCAGCCAAGCAGGGGGCTGGTACGAGCAGTACTTC. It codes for CASSQAGGWYEQYF.

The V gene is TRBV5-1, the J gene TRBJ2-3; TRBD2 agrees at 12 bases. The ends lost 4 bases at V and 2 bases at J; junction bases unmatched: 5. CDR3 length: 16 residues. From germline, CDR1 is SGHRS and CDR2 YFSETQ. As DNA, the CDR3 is TGCGCCAGCAGCGTTGGACTAGCGGGGATCACAGATACGCAGTATTTT. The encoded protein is CASSVGLAGITDTQYF.

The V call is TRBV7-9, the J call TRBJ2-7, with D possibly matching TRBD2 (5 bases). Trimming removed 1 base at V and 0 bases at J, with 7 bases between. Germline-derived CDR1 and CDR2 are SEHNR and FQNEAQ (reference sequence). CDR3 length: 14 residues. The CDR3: CASSLGRGSYEQYF. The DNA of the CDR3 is TGTGCCAGCAGCTTAGGTCGGGGCTCCTACGAGCAGTACTTC.

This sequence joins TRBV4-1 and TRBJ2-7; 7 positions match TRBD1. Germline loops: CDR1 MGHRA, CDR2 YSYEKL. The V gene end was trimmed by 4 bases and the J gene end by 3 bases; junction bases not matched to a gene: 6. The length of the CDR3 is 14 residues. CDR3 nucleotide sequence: TGCGCCAGCAGCCCAGCGACAGGGAGCTACGAGCAGTACTTC. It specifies CASSPATGSYEQYF.

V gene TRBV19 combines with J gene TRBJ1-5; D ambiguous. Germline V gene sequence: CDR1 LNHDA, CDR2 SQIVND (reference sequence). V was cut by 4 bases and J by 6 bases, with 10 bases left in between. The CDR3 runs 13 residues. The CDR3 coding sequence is TGTGCCAGTAGTAACGTAGAGCGTCAGCCCCAGCATTTT. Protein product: CASSNVERQPQHF. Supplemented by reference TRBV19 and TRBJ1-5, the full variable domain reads DGGITQSPKYLFRKEGQNVTLSCEQNLNHDAMYWYRQDPGQGLRLIYYSQIVNDFQKGDIAEGYSVSREKKESFPLTVTSAQKNPTAFYLCASSNVERQPQHFGDGTRLSIL.

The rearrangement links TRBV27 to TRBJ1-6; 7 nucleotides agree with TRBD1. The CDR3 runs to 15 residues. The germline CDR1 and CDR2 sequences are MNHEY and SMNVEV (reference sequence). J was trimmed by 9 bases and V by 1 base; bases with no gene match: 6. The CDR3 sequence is CASSLLQGFSSPLHF. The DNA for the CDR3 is TGTGCCAGCAGTTTATTACAGGGGTTTAGTTCACCCCTCCACTTT.

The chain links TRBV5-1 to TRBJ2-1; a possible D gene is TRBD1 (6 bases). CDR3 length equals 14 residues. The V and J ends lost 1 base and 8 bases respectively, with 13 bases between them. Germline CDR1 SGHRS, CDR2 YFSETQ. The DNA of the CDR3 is TGCGCCAGCAGCTTGCCAGGGGAATGGGATGAGCAGTTCTTC. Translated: CASSLPGEWDEQFF.

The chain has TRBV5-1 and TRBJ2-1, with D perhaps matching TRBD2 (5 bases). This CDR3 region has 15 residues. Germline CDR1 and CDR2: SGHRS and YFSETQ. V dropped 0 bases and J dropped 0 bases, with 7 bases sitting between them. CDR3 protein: CASSLEGSSYNEQFF. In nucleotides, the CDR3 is TGCGCCAGCAGCTTGGAAGGGAGCTCCTACAATGAGCAGTTCTTC.

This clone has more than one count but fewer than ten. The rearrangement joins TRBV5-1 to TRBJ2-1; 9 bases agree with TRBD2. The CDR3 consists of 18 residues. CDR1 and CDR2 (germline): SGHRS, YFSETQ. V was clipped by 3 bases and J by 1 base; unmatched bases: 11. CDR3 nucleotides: TGCGCCAGCAGCTCCGGGACTAGCAAATACACATCCTACAATGAGCAGTTCTTC. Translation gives CASSSGTSKYTSYNEQFF.

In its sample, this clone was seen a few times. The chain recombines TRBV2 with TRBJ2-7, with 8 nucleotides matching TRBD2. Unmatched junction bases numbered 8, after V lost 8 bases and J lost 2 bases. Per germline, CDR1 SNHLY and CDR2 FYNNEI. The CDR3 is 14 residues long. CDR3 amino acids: CASSSFSGTYEQYF. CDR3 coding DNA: TGTGCCAGCTCCTCGTTTAGCGGGACCTACGAGCAGTACTTC.

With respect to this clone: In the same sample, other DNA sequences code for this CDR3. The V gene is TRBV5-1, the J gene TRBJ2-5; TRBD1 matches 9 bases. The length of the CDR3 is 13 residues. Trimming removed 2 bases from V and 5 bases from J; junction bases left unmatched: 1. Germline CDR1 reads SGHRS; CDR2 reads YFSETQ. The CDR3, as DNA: TGCGCCAGCAGCTTAGGACAGGGGGAGACCCAGTACTTC. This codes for CASSLGQGETQYF.

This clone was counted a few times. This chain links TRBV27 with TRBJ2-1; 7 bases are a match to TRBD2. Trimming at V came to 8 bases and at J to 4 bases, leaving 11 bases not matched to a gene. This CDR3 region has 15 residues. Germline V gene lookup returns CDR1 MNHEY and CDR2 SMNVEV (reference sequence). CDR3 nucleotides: TGTGCCAGCCCGGGCGGGAGAGGATCATACAATGAGCAGTTCTTC. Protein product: CASPGGRGSYNEQFF.

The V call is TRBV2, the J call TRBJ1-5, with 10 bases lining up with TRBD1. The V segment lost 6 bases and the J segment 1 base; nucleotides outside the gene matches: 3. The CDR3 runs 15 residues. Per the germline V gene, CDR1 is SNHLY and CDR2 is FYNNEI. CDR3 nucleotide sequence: TGTGCCAGCAGGACAGGGGGCGCGAGCAATCAGCCCCAGCATTTT. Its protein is CASRTGGASNQPQHF.

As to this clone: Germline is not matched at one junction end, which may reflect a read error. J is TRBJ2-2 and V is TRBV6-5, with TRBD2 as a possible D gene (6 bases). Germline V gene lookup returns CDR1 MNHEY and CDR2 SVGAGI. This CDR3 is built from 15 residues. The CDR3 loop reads CASGWDSSNTGELLF. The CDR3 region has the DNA TGTGCCAGCGGGTGGGACTCTTCGAACACCGGGGAGCTGCTTTTT.

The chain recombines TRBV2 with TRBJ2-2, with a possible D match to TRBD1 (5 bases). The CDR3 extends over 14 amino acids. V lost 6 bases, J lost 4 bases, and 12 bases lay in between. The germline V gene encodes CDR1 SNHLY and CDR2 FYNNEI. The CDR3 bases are TGTGCCAGCAGACAGGTTCCGCGCACCGGGGAGCTGTTTTTT. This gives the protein CASRQVPRTGELFF.

CDR3: CASSPWTGGYEQYF. In nucleotides, the CDR3 is TGTGCCAGCAGTCCATGGACAGGGGGCTACGAGCAGTACTTC. The genes are TRBV2 and TRBJ2-7, with 10 bases fitting TRBD1. V gave up 5 bases and J gave up 3 bases; unmatched junction bases: 4. Germline assignment: CDR1 SNHLY and CDR2 FYNNEI. This CDR3 spans 14 amino acids. The full variable domain, rest sourced from reference TRBV2 and TRBJ2-7, is EPEVTQTPSHQVTQMGQEVILRCVPISNHLYFYWYRQILGQKVEFLVSFYNNEISEKSEIFDDQFSVERPDGSNFTLKIRSTKLEDSAMYFCASSPWTGGYEQYFGPGTRLTVT.

CDR3: CAISVASGRRNEQFF. CDR3 nucleotide sequence: TGTGCCATCAGTGTCGCTAGCGGGAGGAGGAATGAGCAGTTCTTC. This chain links TRBV10-3 with TRBJ2-1; 11 nucleotides align to TRBD2. J was trimmed by 7 bases and V by 4 bases; bases with no gene match: 6. From germline, CDR1 is ENHRY and CDR2 SYGVKD. The length of the CDR3 is 15 residues.

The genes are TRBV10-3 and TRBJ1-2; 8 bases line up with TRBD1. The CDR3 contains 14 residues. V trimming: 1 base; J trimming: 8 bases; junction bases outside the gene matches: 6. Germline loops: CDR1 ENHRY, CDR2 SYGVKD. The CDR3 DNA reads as TGTGCCATCAGTGAGTTAGCACAGGGGGACGGCTACACCTTC. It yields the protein CAISELAQGDGYTF.

The CDR3 is CASSLKRGPYEQYF. The CDR3 nucleotides are TGTGCCAGCAGCTTGAAACGCGGCCCCTACGAGCAGTACTTC. This chain joins TRBV5-4 and TRBJ2-5; D is ambiguous. The J call may be faulty, since TRBJ2-7 better matches the DNA end. The V gene's germline CDR1 is SGHNT and CDR2 YYREEE (reference sequence). The CDR3 length is 14 residues.

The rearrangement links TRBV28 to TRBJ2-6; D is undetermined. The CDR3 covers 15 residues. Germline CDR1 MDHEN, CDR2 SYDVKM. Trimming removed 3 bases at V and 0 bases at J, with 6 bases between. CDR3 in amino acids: CASSLSSSGANVLTF. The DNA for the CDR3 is TGTGCCAGCAGTTTGTCATCCTCTGGGGCCAACGTCCTGACTTTC.

CDR3 nucleotide sequence: TGTGCCAGTAGTATTCTTCAAAGCGGCGGAAGCACAGATACGCAGTATTTT. Translating it yields CASSILQSGGSTDTQYF. V gene TRBV19 combines with J gene TRBJ2-3, with a possible D match to TRBD2 (5 bases). Trimming took off 3 bases at V and 0 bases at J, with 16 bases between the two ends. CDR1 is LNHDA, CDR2 SQIVND, per germline (reference sequence). The CDR3 runs to 17 residues.

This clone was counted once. CDR3 sequence reads: CASSLSAVEETQYF. CDR3 DNA sequence: TGTGCCAGCAGTTTGTCAGCGGTAGAAGAGACCCAGTACTTC. The chain joins TRBV28 to TRBJ2-5; a possible D gene is TRBD2 (5 bases). This CDR3 is built from 14 residues. The germline V gene has CDR1 MDHEN and CDR2 SYDVKM. The germline V and J ends were trimmed by 3 bases and 3 bases, with 11 bases remaining between them.

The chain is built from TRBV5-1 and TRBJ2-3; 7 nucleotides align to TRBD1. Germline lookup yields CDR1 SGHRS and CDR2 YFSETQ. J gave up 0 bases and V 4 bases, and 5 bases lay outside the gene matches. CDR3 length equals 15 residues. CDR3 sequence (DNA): TGCGCCAGCAGCCCCCGGGACAGCAGCACAGATACGCAGTATTTT. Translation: CASSPRDSSTDTQYF.

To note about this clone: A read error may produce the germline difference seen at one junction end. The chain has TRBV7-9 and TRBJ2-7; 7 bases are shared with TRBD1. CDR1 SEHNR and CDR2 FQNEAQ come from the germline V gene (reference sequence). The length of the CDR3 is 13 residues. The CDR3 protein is CSSSLDRVYEQYF. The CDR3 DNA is TGTTCCAGCAGCTTAGACAGGGTCTACGAGCAGTACTTC.

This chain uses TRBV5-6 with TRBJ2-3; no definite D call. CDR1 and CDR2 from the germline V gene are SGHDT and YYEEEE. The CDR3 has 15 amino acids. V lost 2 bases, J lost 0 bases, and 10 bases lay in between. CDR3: CASSFYSMSTDTQYF. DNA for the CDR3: TGTGCCAGCAGCTTTTACTCCATGAGCACAGATACGCAGTATTTT. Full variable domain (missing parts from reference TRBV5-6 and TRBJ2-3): DAGVTQSPTHLIKTRGQQVTLRCSPKSGHDTVSWYQQALGQGPQFIFQYYEEEERQRGNFPDRFSGHQFPNYSSELNVNALLLGDSALYLCASSFYSMSTDTQYFGPGTRLTVL.

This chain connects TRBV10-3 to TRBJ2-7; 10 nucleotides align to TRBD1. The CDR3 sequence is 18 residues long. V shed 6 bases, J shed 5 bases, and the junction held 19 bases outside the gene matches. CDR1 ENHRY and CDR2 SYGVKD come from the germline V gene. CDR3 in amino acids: CAISGKGGTGERIDEQYF. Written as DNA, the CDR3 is TGTGCCATCAGCGGAAAGGGCGGGACAGGGGAAAGGATAGACGAGCAGTACTTC.

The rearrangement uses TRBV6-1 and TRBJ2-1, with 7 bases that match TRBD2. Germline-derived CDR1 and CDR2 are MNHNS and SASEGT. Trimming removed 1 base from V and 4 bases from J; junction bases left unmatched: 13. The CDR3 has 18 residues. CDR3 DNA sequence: TGTGCCAGCAGTGAAGTTGGGGGGGGACTCCTATTATACAATGAGCAGTTCTTC. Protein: CASSEVGGGLLLYNEQFF.